This is a list of T cell receptor beta chains from one sample in a study of blood T cell repertoires in COVID-19. Only in-frame clones appear in the TCRdb table, and some are missing; sequencing was by immunoSEQ multiplex PCR. The sample carries about 270,000 clones, more than 75% recorded once. Sequenced sample: peripheral blood. The receptors were sampled from a man aged 40-49 years who had recovered from COVID-19. Both conserved end residues are part of each CDR3. D genes are given only for firm matches. Size values are once, few and many counts, or a class for expanded clones, and some rows have none.

d_gene	v_gene	j_gene	abundance	CDR3aa	CDR3nt
TRBD2	TRBV4-2	TRBJ2-1	-	CASSQERTSGAYNEQFF	TGTGCCAGCAGCCAAGAACGGACTAGCGGGGCCTACAATGAGCAGTTCTTC
TRBD2	TRBV5-4	TRBJ2-4	-	CASSPGTRPSGIQYF	TGTGCCAGCAGCCCCGGGACTAGGCCGAGCGGCATTCAGTACTTC
TRBD1	TRBV6-2/TRBV6-3	TRBJ1-4	-	CASSHRDRVPFQVF	TGTGCCAGCAGTCACCGGGACAGGGTACCTTTTCAGGTTTTT
TRBD1	TRBV19	TRBJ2-7	few	CASCDRDRSYEQYF	TGTGCCAGTTGTGACAGGGACAGGTCCTACGAGCAGTACTTC
-	TRBV6-6	TRBJ2-1	few	CASSSVANEQFF	TGTGCCAGCAGTTCAGTGGCCAATGAGCAGTTCTTC
-	TRBV27	TRBJ2-1	-	CASSHKRVGEQFF	TGTGCCAGCAGTCATAAACGCGTCGGTGAGCAGTTCTTC
-	TRBV4-2	TRBJ2-7	once	CASSQGQQGPYEQYF	TGTGCCAGCAGCCAAGGACAACAGGGACCCTACGAGCAGTACTTC
-	TRBV25-1	TRBJ2-3	-	CASRRGSGTFTDTQYF	TGTGCCAGCAGACGGGGTAGCGGAACCTTCACAGATACGCAGTATTTT
TRBD1	TRBV5-4	TRBJ2-3	-	CASSLGGQGGLTQYF	TGTGCCAGCAGCTTGGGGGGACAGGGAGGGTTGACGCAGTATTTT
TRBD2	TRBV9	TRBJ2-3	-	CASSVAGGPDTQYF	TGTGCCAGCAGCGTCGCGGGAGGGCCAGATACGCAGTATTTT
TRBD2	TRBV6-5	TRBJ2-1	-	CASSTTSGGHNEQFF	TGTGCCAGCAGTACAACTAGCGGGGGCCACAATGAGCAGTTCTTC
-	TRBV3-1/TRBV3-2	TRBJ2-7	-	CASSQSGFSYEQYF	TGTGCCAGCAGCCAAAGCGGGTTCTCCTACGAGCAGTACTTC
TRBD1	TRBV7-9	TRBJ2-5	once	CASSSTGGGLTQYF	TGTGCCAGCAGCTCTACAGGGGGCGGTCTGACCCAGTACTTC
-	TRBV13	TRBJ2-1	-	CASKTGSGDNEQFF	TGTGCCAGCAAAACGGGTAGCGGTGACAATGAGCAGTTCTTC
TRBD1	TRBV11-2	TRBJ1-6	-	CASSSTGKYSPLHF	TGTGCCAGCAGCTCGACAGGGAAGTATTCACCCCTCCACTTT
-	TRBV11-2	TRBJ1-1	-	CASSLVGVTEAFF	TGTGCCAGCAGCTTAGTAGGGGTTACTGAAGCTTTCTTT
-	TRBV11-2	TRBJ2-7	-	CASSLELRYEQYF	TGTGCCAGCAGCTTAGAACTTCGTTACGAGCAGTACTTC
TRBD1	TRBV5-8	TRBJ1-2	-	CASSTDREDGYTF	TGTGCCAGCAGCACCGACAGGGAGGATGGCTACACCTTC
-	TRBV30	TRBJ1-5	many	CAWRAPGSNQPQHF	TGTGCCTGGAGAGCACCAGGGAGCAATCAGCCCCAGCATTTT
TRBD1	TRBV15	TRBJ1-1	few	CATKRDRPTPNTEAFF	TGTGCCACGAAGAGGGACAGACCGACGCCGAACACTGAAGCTTTCTTT
TRBD1	TRBV6-2/TRBV6-3	TRBJ1-6	few	CASSVQGRNSPLHF	TGTGCCAGCAGCGTACAGGGGCGGAATTCACCCCTCCACTTT
TRBD1	TRBV6-5	TRBJ1-6	-	CASSLTGRNSPLHF	TGTGCCAGCAGTTTGACAGGGAGGAATTCACCCCTCCACTTT
-	TRBV7-2	TRBJ1-1	-	CASSLRTASTEAFF	TGTGCCAGCAGCCTCCGGACAGCTTCTACTGAAGCTTTCTTT
-	TRBV5-4	TRBJ1-1	once	CASRRVLVGGEAFF	TGTGCCAGCAGGAGAGTGCTTGTGGGGGGGGAAGCTTTCTTT
-	TRBV6-2/TRBV6-3	TRBJ2-3	-	CASSPSGTTDTQYF	TGTGCCAGCAGCCCCAGTGGTACCACAGATACGCAGTATTTT
TRBD1	TRBV7-8	TRBJ2-4	-	CASSLYRQGSKNIQYF	TGTGCCAGCAGCTTATATAGACAGGGGAGCAAAAACATTCAGTACTTC
TRBD1	TRBV15	TRBJ1-1	-	CATSSSRQGGTEAFF	TGTGCCACCAGCAGCAGCCGACAGGGAGGAACTGAAGCTTTCTTT
TRBD2	TRBV29-1	TRBJ2-1	-	CSVNSGSNEQFF	TGCAGCGTTAATAGCGGGTCCAATGAGCAGTTCTTC
-	TRBV7-2	TRBJ1-2	-	CASSLITDNYGYTF	TGTGCCAGCAGCTTAATAACAGACAACTATGGCTACACCTTC
-	TRBV6-2/TRBV6-3	TRBJ2-7	few	CASSQGMGPYEQYF	TGTGCCAGCAGTCAAGGTATGGGGCCCTACGAGCAGTACTTC
-	TRBV5-1	TRBJ2-1	-	CASSFGSSVYNEQFF	TGCGCCAGCAGCTTCGGCTCTAGCGTATACAATGAGCAGTTCTTC
-	TRBV4-3	TRBJ2-1	-	CASSQEADGYAQFF	TGCGCCAGCAGCCAAGAAGCTGACGGGTACGCGCAGTTCTTC